This passage covers 30 T cell receptor beta chains from one sample sequenced in a study of blood T cell repertoires in COVID-19. Here immunoSEQ multiplex PCR was the method, and the copy in TCRdb shows in-frame clones only, minus some. The table includes 55,000 to 70,000 clones, roughly 81% detected once. The specimen was peripheral blood. These receptors were collected from a man older than 75 with acute or convalescent COVID-19.

This sequence joins TRBV3-1 (or the pseudogene TRBV3-2) and TRBJ2-7; 9 bases are a match to TRBD1. The trim removed 4 bases at V and 2 bases at J, leaving 6 bases unmatched. Germline-derived CDR1 and CDR2 are LGHDT and YNNKEL (reference sequence). The CDR3 extends over 15 amino acids. The CDR3 sequence is CASSLGQGWTYEQYF. CDR3 nucleotides: TGTGCCAGCAGCCTAGGACAGGGGTGGACCTACGAGCAGTACTTC.

The CDR3 is CASSLLAGAETQYF. The CDR3, as DNA: TGTGCCAGCAGCTTGCTAGCGGGGGCAGAGACCCAGTACTTC. The chain combines TRBV5-4 with TRBJ2-5, with TRBD2 identical over 10 bases. Germline V gene lookup returns CDR1 SGHNT and CDR2 YYREEE (reference sequence). Trimming took 1 base from V and 4 from J; bases not matched to a gene: 1. The CDR3 has 14 amino acids.

This rearrangement joins TRBV4-3 to TRBJ1-1; TRBD1 matches 11 bases. The germline V gene has CDR1 LGHNA and CDR2 YSLEER. CDR3 length: 15 amino acids. The trim removed 3 bases at V and 4 bases at J, leaving 4 bases unmatched. The CDR3 sequence: CASSHGTGGGTEAFF. CDR3 DNA sequence: TGCGCCAGCAGCCATGGGACAGGGGGAGGCACTGAAGCTTTCTTT.

The chain combines TRBV27 with TRBJ2-5; TRBD1 aligns across 7 bases. This CDR3 has 15 amino acids. Germline V gives CDR1 MNHEY, CDR2 SMNVEV (reference sequence). Trimming cost V 6 bases and J 5 bases; bases outside gene matches: 12. The CDR3 loop reads CASSLRTGWYETQYF. CDR3 sequence (DNA): TGTGCCAGCAGCCTACGGACAGGATGGTATGAGACCCAGTACTTC.

The rearrangement uses TRBV4-3 and TRBJ2-6, with 9 bases that match TRBD1. This CDR3 comprises 17 residues. V dropped 1 base and J dropped 2; count of bases not matched to a gene: 3. Germline V gene data show CDR1 as LGHNA and CDR2 as YSLEER. The CDR3 DNA reads as TGCGCCAGCAGCCAAGGACAGGGGGTGACTGGGGCCAACGTCCTGACTTTC. As protein: CASSQGQGVTGANVLTF.

This chain uses TRBV4-2 with TRBJ2-2; 10 nucleotides agree with TRBD2. V dropped 0 bases and J dropped 1; count of bases not matched to a gene: 2. Per germline, CDR1 LGHNA and CDR2 YNFKEQ. The CDR3 is 17 residues long. The CDR3 loop is CASSQDLAGGNTGELFF. Written as DNA, the CDR3 is TGTGCCAGCAGCCAAGACTTAGCGGGGGGGAACACCGGGGAGCTGTTTTTT.

The rearrangement joins TRBV6-1 to TRBJ2-5; D might be TRBD1 (5 bases). Per germline, CDR1 MNHNS and CDR2 SASEGT. Trimming took off 1 base at V and 4 bases at J, with 7 bases between the two ends. This CDR3 contains 13 residues. For the CDR3, the DNA is TGTGCCAGCAGTGAAGAAAGGGGAGAGACCCAGTACTTC. Protein sequence: CASSEERGETQYF.

This clone has a handful of counts. The chain links TRBV28 to TRBJ1-2; 8 bases align to TRBD1. CDR1 and CDR2 (germline): MDHEN, SYDVKM. This CDR3 region has 16 residues. V lost 5 bases, J lost 4 bases, and 12 bases stayed unmatched. CDR3 nucleotides: TGTGCCAGCAGTCCCTCTCGGGACAGGCTGTTCTATGGCTACACCTTC. This codes for CASSPSRDRLFYGYTF.

The chain recombines TRBV12-3 or TRBV12-4 with TRBJ2-5, with D possibly matching TRBD1 (5 bases). The CDR3 extends over 12 amino acids. V gave up 4 bases and J gave up 3 bases, with 6 bases separating them. The CDR3 DNA is TGTGCCAGCAGTTCAGGGAAAGAGACCCAGTACTTC. Translation gives CASSSGKETQYF.

The chain uses TRBV4-1 and TRBJ2-3; 12 positions agree with TRBD2. The CDR3 spans 17 residues. V trimming: 2 bases; J trimming: 5 bases; junction bases outside the gene matches: 8. Germline lookup yields CDR1 MGHRA and CDR2 YSYEKL. The CDR3 sequence: CASSQPTSGRRKDTQYF. The DNA of the CDR3 is TGCGCCAGCAGCCAACCCACTAGCGGGAGGAGAAAAGATACGCAGTATTTT.

The chain carries TRBV27 and TRBJ1-5; D is undetermined. The CDR3 loop spans 13 amino acids. Germline CDR1 and CDR2: MNHEY and SMNVEV (reference sequence). V was trimmed by 6 bases and J by 6 bases, leaving 12 bases between them. The CDR3 region has the DNA TGTGCCAGCAGACCTATTCCGGGTCAGCCCCAGCATTTT. It encodes CASRPIPGQPQHF.

This chain links TRBV24-1 with TRBJ2-3, with D unclear. Trimming stripped 4 bases from V and 2 bases from J, with 3 bases between. In germline, CDR1 is KGHDR, CDR2 SFDVKD. The CDR3 has 12 amino acids. The CDR3 DNA reads as TGTGCCACCAGTGACTTCACAGATACGCAGTATTTT. Translated: CATSDFTDTQYF.

The J gene is TRBJ2-2, the V gene TRBV5-4, with TRBD2 matching over 10 bases. V shed 5 bases and J 2 bases; nucleotides not matched to a gene: 6. Germline-derived CDR1 and CDR2 are SGHNT and YYREEE (reference sequence). This CDR3 has 16 amino acids. The CDR3 nucleotides are TGTGCCAGCAGACTAGGACTAGCGGAAAACACCGGGGAGCTGTTTTTT. Its protein product is CASRLGLAENTGELFF. The full variable domain, in which reference TRBV5-4 and TRBJ2-2 provide the parts outside the CDR3, is ETGVTQSPTHLIKTRGQQVTLRCSSQSGHNTVSWYQQALGQGPQFIFQYYREEENGRGNFPPRFSGLQFPNYSSELNVNALELDDSALYLCASRLGLAENTGELFFGEGSRLTVL.

The V call is TRBV12-5, the J call TRBJ2-5; tentative D call: TRBD1 (5 bases). This CDR3 is built from 12 residues. Germline values: CDR1 LGHNT, CDR2 FRNRAP. V lost 8 bases and J 5 bases, leaving 12 bases between the germline ends. In nucleotides, the CDR3 is TGTGCTAGTCAGGGCGTTGATGAGACCCAGTACTTC. As protein: CASQGVDETQYF.

This chain joins TRBV6-5 and TRBJ1-2, with TRBD1 matching over 10 bases. From germline, CDR1 is MNHEY and CDR2 SVGAGI. This CDR3 has 14 residues. V was clipped by 5 bases and J by 8 bases; unmatched bases: 8. The CDR3 is CASSLDRGRGGYTF. The CDR3 region has the DNA TGTGCCAGCAGTCTTGACAGGGGGCGCGGGGGCTACACCTTC.

This clone was detected only a few times. The genes are TRBV11-3 and TRBJ1-1; D ambiguous. This CDR3 is built from 13 residues. V lost 2 bases and J lost 6, with 10 bases in between. Germline-derived CDR1 and CDR2 are SGHNT and YENEEA. Here the CDR3 DNA reads TGTGCCAGCAGCTTATCCGGGAAAGCTGAAGCTTTCTTT. It codes for CASSLSGKAEAFF.

The chain joins TRBV19 to TRBJ1-3; D gene unclear. Germline values: CDR1 LNHDA, CDR2 SQIVND (reference sequence). V was cut by 0 bases and J by 0 bases, with 6 bases left in between. The CDR3 sequence is 15 residues long. The DNA for the CDR3 is TGTGCCAGTAGTATAGAAACGAGCTCTGGAAACACCATATATTTT. Its translation is CASSIETSSGNTIYF.

In DNA form, the CDR3 reads TGTGCCAGCAGGGGCCTAAGCGGGAGTAAATACGAGCAGTACTTC. Amino acids: CASRGLSGSKYEQYF. The rearrangement uses TRBV27 and TRBJ2-7; 8 positions agree with TRBD2. The V and J ends lost 6 bases and 4 bases, in that order; junction bases with no gene match: 11. There are 15 residues in the CDR3. CDR1 is MNHEY and CDR2 is SMNVEV in the germline V gene (reference sequence).

J is TRBJ2-7 and V is TRBV18; 7 positions agree with TRBD2. The CDR3 consists of 14 residues. Germline loops: CDR1 KGHSH, CDR2 LQKENI. V lost 9 bases to trimming and J lost 2 bases; unmatched junction nucleotides: 10. In DNA form, the CDR3 reads TGTGCCAGTGATAAGCGGGGCACTACCTACGAGCAGTACTTC. It is translated as CASDKRGTTYEQYF.

CDR3 in DNA: TGTGCCAGCAGTCGCGATAAGGGTGGTAGCGGTTTCACAGATACGCAGTATTTT. Protein sequence: CASSRDKGGSGFTDTQYF. The rearrangement uses TRBV28 and TRBJ2-3; possibly TRBD2 for D (6 bases). The CDR3 is 18 residues long. CDR1 is MDHEN, CDR2 SYDVKM, per germline. Between the trimmed V and J ends, which lost 5 bases and 2 bases, there was a span of 23 bases.

The gene calls are TRBV11-3 and TRBJ2-1; TRBD1 might be the D (5 bases). Germline CDR1 SGHNT, CDR2 YENEEA. The CDR3 extends over 14 amino acids. Trimming took off 0 bases at V and 9 bases at J, with 12 bases between the two ends. CDR3 amino acids: CASSLDGASAEQFF. CDR3 in DNA: TGTGCCAGCAGCTTAGATGGGGCCTCGGCTGAGCAGTTCTTC. Supplemented by reference TRBV11-3 and TRBJ2-1, the full variable domain reads EAGVVQSPRYKIIEKKQPVAFWCNPISGHNTLYWYLQNLGQGPELLIRYENEEAVDDSQLPKDRFSAERLKGVDSTLKIQPAELGDSAVYLCASSLDGASAEQFFGPGTRLTVL.

V gene TRBV2 combines with J gene TRBJ2-5; 10 bases fit TRBD1. CDR3 length equals 14 residues. Germline V gene data show CDR1 as SNHLY and CDR2 as FYNNEI. V lost 6 bases, J lost 2 bases, and 3 bases stayed unmatched. The CDR3 coding sequence is TGTGCCAGCAGGCCGGACAGGGGGCAAGAGACCCAGTACTTC. It translates to CASRPDRGQETQYF.

V and J are TRBV15 and TRBJ1-1; TRBD1 agrees at 7 bases. Per the germline V gene, CDR1 is LNHNV and CDR2 is YYDKDF (reference sequence). Unmatched junction bases numbered 13, after V lost 8 bases and J lost 1 base. The CDR3 runs 16 residues. The CDR3 sequence is CATRVDLTGANTEAFF. The CDR3 DNA sequence: TGTGCCACCCGCGTGGATCTTACAGGGGCGAACACTGAAGCTTTCTTT.

This clone showed up just once. V usage is TRBV19 and J usage is TRBJ2-7; no definite D call. The CDR3 is made up of 14 amino acids. Germline V gene sequence: CDR1 LNHDA, CDR2 SQIVND (reference sequence). The V gene lost 4 bases and the J gene lost 6 bases, with 16 bases spanning the gap. This CDR3 reads CASSTQLGSGEQYF. The CDR3 DNA reads as TGTGCCAGTAGTACTCAGCTAGGTTCGGGCGAGCAGTACTTC.

V usage is TRBV28 and J usage is TRBJ1-4, with TRBD1 matching 7 bases. Per the germline V gene, CDR1 is MDHEN and CDR2 is SYDVKM. The CDR3 totals 14 residues. Trimming took 4 bases from V and 8 from J; bases not matched to a gene: 7. This chain's CDR3 is CASSSDRVGEKLFF. Written as DNA, the CDR3 is TGTGCCAGCAGTTCCGACAGGGTAGGGGAAAAACTGTTTTTT.

In its sample, this clone was seen a few times. The chain is built from TRBV9 and TRBJ1-1, with 8 positions matching TRBD1. The germline V gene has CDR1 SGDLS and CDR2 YYNGEE. Trimming took 4 bases from V and 10 from J; bases not matched to a gene: 12. The CDR3 sequence is 14 residues long. CDR3 amino acids: CASSPGQGPDRAFF. Written as DNA, the CDR3 is TGTGCCAGCAGCCCCGGACAGGGTCCCGACAGAGCTTTCTTT.

As DNA, the CDR3 is TGTGCCAGCAGACCCCCGGGACTAGCCTATGAGCAGTTCTTC. Its protein is CASRPPGLAYEQFF. V gene TRBV28 combines with J gene TRBJ2-1; 9 nucleotides align to TRBD2. J lost 8 bases, V lost 6 bases, and 8 bases had no gene match. Germline CDR1 is MDHEN and CDR2 is SYDVKM. There are 14 residues in the CDR3.

V usage is TRBV7-2 and J usage is TRBJ2-3; D not resolved. The CDR3 totals 16 residues. Germline loops: CDR1 SGHTA, CDR2 FQGNSA. Deletions cut 1 base from V and 0 bases from J, with 11 bases between. CDR3 residues: CASSLGWAQSTDTQYF. The CDR3 nucleotides are TGTGCCAGCAGCTTAGGGTGGGCGCAGAGCACAGATACGCAGTATTTT.

The V gene is TRBV9, the J gene TRBJ2-3, with 7 bases identical to TRBD1. CDR1 and CDR2 from the germline V gene are SGDLS and YYNGEE. J gave up 5 bases and V 3 bases, and 3 bases lay outside the gene matches. The CDR3 has 13 residues. The chain's CDR3 is CASSEGAGDTQYF. In DNA form, the CDR3 reads TGTGCCAGCAGCGAGGGGGCCGGAGATACGCAGTATTTT.

The CDR3 spells CASSQVGHVDNEQFF. The DNA for the CDR3 is TGCGCCAGCAGCCAGGTGGGACACGTGGACAATGAGCAGTTCTTC. The chain has TRBV4-3 and TRBJ2-1; tentatively, D is TRBD1 (6 bases). The CDR3 runs 15 residues. V lost 3 bases to trimming and J lost 5 bases, with 14 bases between them. Per the germline V gene, CDR1 is LGHNA and CDR2 is YSLEER.